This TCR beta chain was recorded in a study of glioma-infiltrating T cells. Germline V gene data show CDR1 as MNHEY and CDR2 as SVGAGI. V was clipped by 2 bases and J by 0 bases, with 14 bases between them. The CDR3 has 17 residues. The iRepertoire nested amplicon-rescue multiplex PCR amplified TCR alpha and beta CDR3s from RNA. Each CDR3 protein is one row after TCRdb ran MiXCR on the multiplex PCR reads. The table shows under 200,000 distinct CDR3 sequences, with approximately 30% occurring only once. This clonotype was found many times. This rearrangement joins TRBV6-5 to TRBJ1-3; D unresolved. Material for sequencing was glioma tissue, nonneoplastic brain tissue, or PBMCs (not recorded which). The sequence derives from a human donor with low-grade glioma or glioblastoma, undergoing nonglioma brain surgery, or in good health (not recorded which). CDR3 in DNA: TGTGCCAGCAGTTACGGTGGCTTTCCGAGCTCTGGAAACACCATATATTTT. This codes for CASSYGGFPSSGNTIYF.